This T cell receptor beta chain is drawn from a study of blood T cell repertoires in COVID-19. The wider study: Italy, Spain and the United States were the sources of the convalescent and acute COVID-19 samples.

The repertoire was sequenced with immunoSEQ multiplex PCR; TCRdb's copy has only in-frame clones and lacks some. Here the sample spans more than 150,000 clones, over 75% being singletons. The CDR3 loop spans 15 amino acids. V lost 7 bases to trimming and J lost 2 bases, with 14 bases between them. Germline lookup yields CDR1 SNHLY and CDR2 FYNNEI. The TCR comes from a middle-aged woman with acute or convalescent COVID-19. The sample comprised peripheral blood. V is TRBV2 and J is TRBJ2-2; D possibly corresponds to TRBD2 (5 bases). CDR3 nucleotides: TGTGCCAGCAAGTCCGGACTCAGAAACACCGGGGAGCTGTTTTTT. This gives the protein CASKSGLRNTGELFF. Drawing the rest from reference TRBV2 and TRBJ2-2, the complete variable domain is EPEVTQTPSHQVTQMGQEVILRCVPISNHLYFYWYRQILGQKVEFLVSFYNNEISEKSEIFDDQFSVERPDGSNFTLKIRSTKLEDSAMYFCASKSGLRNTGELFFGEGSRLTVL.